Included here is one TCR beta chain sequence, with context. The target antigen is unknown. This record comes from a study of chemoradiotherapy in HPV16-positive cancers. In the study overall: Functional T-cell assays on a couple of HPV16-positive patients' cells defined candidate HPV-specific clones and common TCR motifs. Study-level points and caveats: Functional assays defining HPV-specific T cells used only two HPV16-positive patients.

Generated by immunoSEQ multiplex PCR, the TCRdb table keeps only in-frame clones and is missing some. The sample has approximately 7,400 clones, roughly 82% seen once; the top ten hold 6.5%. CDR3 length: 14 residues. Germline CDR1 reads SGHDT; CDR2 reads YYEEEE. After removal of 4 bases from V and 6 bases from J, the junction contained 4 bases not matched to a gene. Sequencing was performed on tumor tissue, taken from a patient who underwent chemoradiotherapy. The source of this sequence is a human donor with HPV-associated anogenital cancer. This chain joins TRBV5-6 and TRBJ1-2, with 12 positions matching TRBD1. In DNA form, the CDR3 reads TGTGCCAGCAGCAGGGACAGGGGGCAGGATGGCTACACCTTC. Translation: CASSRDRGQDGYTF.